This entry lists 25 T cell receptor beta chains sequenced from one sample in a study of T cells in Graves' hyperthyroidism and ophthalmopathy. Amplification of TCR beta CDR3 regions used RNA as the template. Using the HTBI primer set, a first-round RT-PCR was run on the TCR CDR3. TCRdb used MiXCR to reprocess the multiplex PCR reads, holding one entry per CDR3 protein. The sample lists hundreds of thousands of distinct CDR3 sequences, about a sixth occurring once. Sequenced: blood. Every receptor here comes from a middle-aged man with Graves' hyperthyroidism.

This clonotype has a count of ten or more. A clone one base away is much larger, so this may be a read error. The chain uses TRBV20-1 and TRBJ2-2; either TRBD1 or TRBD2 may fit D (5 bases each). The length of the CDR3 is 14 residues. The germline V gene has CDR1 DFQATT and CDR2 SNEGSKA (reference sequence). In DNA form, the CDR3 reads TGCAGTGCTACCAGGACACCGAACACCGGGGAGCTGCTTTTT. Translated, it gives CSATRTPNTGELLF.

This clonotype has ten or more counts. This chain uses TRBV18 with TRBJ2-7, with TRBD1 matching 7 bases. This CDR3 contains 14 residues. V lost 3 bases, J lost 2 bases, and 4 bases stayed unmatched. CDR1 and CDR2 (germline): KGHSH, LQKENI. CDR3 DNA sequence: TGTGCCAGCTCACCTAGACAGGGACCCTACGAGCAGTACTTC. As protein: CASSPRQGPYEQYF.

This clonotype was observed a few times. The chain recombines TRBV29-1 with TRBJ2-5, with 8 bases that match TRBD1. The CDR3 length is 14 residues. V shed 4 bases, J shed 5 bases, and the junction held 9 bases outside the gene matches. In germline, CDR1 is SQVTM, CDR2 ANQGSEA. The DNA for the CDR3 is TGCAGCGTTGTAAAGGACAGGGCTGGGGAGACCCAGTACTTC. It is translated as CSVVKDRAGETQYF.

This clonotype was detected many times. V gene TRBV3-1 combines with J gene TRBJ1-5; D might be TRBD1 (5 bases). CDR1 and CDR2 (germline): LGHDT, YNNKEL (reference sequence). Trimming removed 0 bases at V and 5 bases at J, with 8 bases between. The CDR3 consists of 14 residues. CDR3 residues: CASSQDHRHQPQHF. The CDR3 bases are TGTGCCAGCAGCCAAGATCACAGGCATCAGCCCCAGCATTTT.

This clonotype showed up many times. The chain links TRBV7-8 to TRBJ2-1; D is possibly TRBD2 (5 bases). From germline, CDR1 is SGHVS and CDR2 FQNEAQ. CDR3 size: 12 residues. The V and J ends lost 5 bases and 13 bases respectively, with 15 bases between them. CDR3 protein: CASSPGWAGQFF. The CDR3 DNA reads as TGTGCCAGCAGCCCCGGTTGGGCGGGTCAGTTCTTC.

This clonotype was recorded many times. This chain links TRBV12-3 or TRBV12-4 with TRBJ2-2; D gene unclear. The V end lost 5 bases, the J end lost 4 bases, and 17 bases lay between the germline ends. The CDR3 is 16 amino acids. CDR3 in amino acids: CASSPLVESGTGELFF. The CDR3, as DNA: TGTGCCAGCAGTCCCTTAGTAGAGTCGGGCACCGGGGAGCTGTTTTTT.

Remarks on this clonotype: A much larger clone differs by one base, so this may be a read error. The chain has TRBV20-1 and TRBJ2-7, with D maybe TRBD1 (6 bases). The CDR3 is 12 residues long. Deletions cut 5 bases from V and 6 bases from J, with 14 bases between. CDR1 and CDR2 (germline): DFQATT, SNEGSKA (reference sequence). The CDR3 sequence: CSARRGLREQYF. The CDR3 DNA reads TGCAGTGCTCGCAGGGGTCTCCGCGAGCAGTACTTC.

The chain uses TRBV5-1 and TRBJ2-7; D could derive from TRBD1 or TRBD2 (5 bases each). V lost 1 base and J lost 5, with 10 bases in between. The germline V gene encodes CDR1 SGHRS and CDR2 YFSETQ. This CDR3 has 13 residues. In DNA, the CDR3 is TGCGCCAGCAGCTTGTCTGGGGGAAACGAGCAGTACTTC. Translated, it gives CASSLSGGNEQYF.

This clonotype was seen at least ten times. The chain combines TRBV29-1 with TRBJ1-1; possible D gene TRBD1, 5 bases. Trimming took off 5 bases at V and 7 bases at J, with 8 bases between the two ends. The germline V gene has CDR1 SQVTM and CDR2 ANQGSEA. The CDR3 is made up of 10 amino acids. DNA for the CDR3: TGCAGCGTTCGGGGCGTTGAAGCTTTCTTT. This sequence encodes CSVRGVEAFF.

This clonotype was observed at least ten times. The chain employs TRBV30 and TRBJ2-5; D is possibly TRBD1 (5 bases). The CDR3 totals 12 residues. V was pared by 0 bases and J by 4 bases, with 6 bases between. CDR1 is GTSNPN, CDR2 SVGIG, per germline (reference sequence). In nucleotides, the CDR3 is TGTGCCTGGAGTGTAAGGGGAGAGACCCAGTACTTC. This codes for CAWSVRGETQYF.

This clonotype was recorded at least ten times. The V call is TRBV20-1, the J call TRBJ1-1; no clear D. Germline CDR1 and CDR2: DFQATT and SNEGSKA (reference sequence). The CDR3 is made up of 14 amino acids. The ends were cut back, 0 bases at V and 2 bases at J, with 10 bases in the middle. The CDR3 sequence: CSARDSRLNTEAFF. The CDR3, as DNA: TGCAGTGCTAGAGATTCCAGGCTAAACACTGAAGCTTTCTTT.

This clonotype was seen a handful of times. The gene calls are TRBV6-5 and TRBJ1-2, with 10 bases lining up with TRBD1. The length of the CDR3 is 15 residues. The germline gives CDR1 MNHEY, CDR2 SVGAGI. J was trimmed by 4 bases and V by 2 bases; bases with no gene match: 4. This CDR3 is CASSYVGTGAYGYTF. Written as DNA, the CDR3 is TGTGCCAGCAGTTACGTTGGGACAGGGGCCTATGGCTACACCTTC.

This clonotype was seen a handful of times. In DNA, the CDR3 is TGCAGTGCTAGAGATCCGGGGCCTGGGAATTCACCCCTCCACTTT. It is translated as CSARDPGPGNSPLHF. V and J are TRBV20-1 and TRBJ1-6; possibly TRBD1 for D (5 bases). The CDR3 covers 15 residues. Between the trimmed V and J ends, which lost 0 bases and 7 bases, there was a span of 13 bases. Germline values: CDR1 DFQATT, CDR2 SNEGSKA (reference sequence).

The CDR3 DNA reads as TGTGCCAGCAGCCCAAGGGACCCTGCGAATTCACCCCTCCACTTT. As protein: CASSPRDPANSPLHF. The V gene is TRBV7-2, the J gene TRBJ1-6; TRBD1 might be the D (5 bases). This CDR3 contains 15 residues. Germline CDR1 is SGHTA and CDR2 is FQGNSA. V shed 5 bases and J shed 7 bases, with 15 bases lying between them.

A few counts support this clonotype. The chain uses TRBV9 and TRBJ2-7; TRBD1 matches at 8 bases. The CDR3 totals 16 residues. Germline CDR1 SGDLS, CDR2 YYNGEE. The junction had 7 bases not matched to a gene; V was cut back by 0 bases and J by 2 bases. CDR3 DNA: TGTGCCAGCAGCGTAGGCGGACAGGGTGCTACCTACGAGCAGTACTTC. Protein: CASSVGGQGATYEQYF.

This clonotype was seen many times. The V call is TRBV20-1, the J call TRBJ1-4; the D is unclear. Per germline, CDR1 DFQATT and CDR2 SNEGSKA (reference sequence). This CDR3 has 13 residues. Deletions cut 1 base from V and 2 bases from J, with 5 bases between. The CDR3 DNA sequence: TGCAGTGCTAGAGGGCAGACTAATGAAAAACTGTTTTTT. Its protein product is CSARGQTNEKLFF.

This clonotype has a handful of counts. The rearrangement joins TRBV11-2 to TRBJ1-2; D perhaps matches TRBD1 (5 bases). The CDR3 runs to 13 residues. With 7 bases removed from V and 4 bases from J, the gap between germline ends came to 13 bases. Germline-derived CDR1 and CDR2 are SGHAT and FQNNGV. As DNA, the CDR3 is TGTGCCAGCACCAGGGACCCTTCCTATGGCTACACCTTC. This gives the protein CASTRDPSYGYTF.

This clonotype was picked up many times. V usage is TRBV10-2 and J usage is TRBJ2-7; D is possibly TRBD1 or TRBD2 (5 bases each). The CDR3 is 14 residues long. The germline V and J ends were trimmed by 6 bases and 3 bases, with 15 bases remaining between them. Germline V CDR1 and CDR2: WSHSY, SAAADI. As DNA, the CDR3 is TGCGCCAGCAGGGCGGGCAGGGCCAACTACGAGCAGTACTTC. Its protein is CASRAGRANYEQYF.

This clonotype has just a few counts. The chain is built from TRBV5-4 and TRBJ2-7; 11 bases fit TRBD2. Germline-derived CDR1 and CDR2 are SGHNT and YYREEE (reference sequence). CDR3 size: 15 residues. V lost 4 bases and J lost 6; bases outside the gene matches: 9. CDR3 sequence reads: CASSVAGGLRGEQYF. CDR3 coding DNA: TGTGCCAGCAGCGTAGCGGGGGGGCTAAGAGGCGAGCAGTACTTC.

Only a few counts were recorded for this clonotype. This rearrangement joins TRBV4-2 to TRBJ1-2; TRBD1 is a possible D gene (5 bases). Trimming shortened V by 3 bases and J by 8 bases, and 19 bases separated the two germline ends. CDR1 is LGHNA, CDR2 YNFKEQ, per germline. The CDR3 consists of 15 residues. The CDR3 DNA sequence: TGTGCCAGCAGCCAGGGCAGGGTGGCAATCGGCGGCTACACCTTC. Residues: CASSQGRVAIGGYTF.

Regarding this clonotype: A much more abundant neighbour one base away suggests this may be a read error. This chain joins TRBV6-2 or TRBV6-3 and TRBJ1-2; D might be TRBD1 (5 bases). Germline V gene sequence: CDR1 MNHEY, CDR2 SVGEGT. V lost 5 bases and J 7 bases, leaving 20 bases between the germline ends. CDR3 length: 15 amino acids. The CDR3 loop reads CASSAQRGKGCGYTF. The CDR3 bases are TGTGCCAGCAGTGCCCAGAGGGGAAAGGGCTGTGGCTACACCTTC.

This clonotype has more than one count but fewer than ten. The chain uses TRBV19 and TRBJ2-1; D gene uncertain. Germline V gives CDR1 LNHDA, CDR2 SQIVND (reference sequence). V dropped 6 bases and J dropped 4 bases, with 10 bases sitting between them. The CDR3 is 13 amino acids. The CDR3 nucleotides read TGTGCCAGTAGCTCCGGGTCATACAATGAGCAGTTCTTC. It translates to CASSSGSYNEQFF.

This clonotype was observed many times. The chain recombines TRBV6-2 or TRBV6-3 with TRBJ1-5; tentative D call: TRBD1 (6 bases). Looked up from germline, CDR1 is MNHEY and CDR2 is SVGEGT. Trimming stripped 8 bases from V and 7 bases from J, with 21 bases between. The CDR3 sequence is 15 residues long. The CDR3 reads CASGDSAGRGQPQHF. CDR3 in DNA: TGTGCCAGCGGGGATTCAGCGGGGAGGGGGCAGCCCCAGCATTTT.

This clonotype was counted a few times. J is TRBJ1-2 and V is TRBV28; 8 nucleotides align to TRBD1. V shed 5 bases, J shed 6 bases, and the junction held 11 bases outside the gene matches. The germline V gene encodes CDR1 MDHEN and CDR2 SYDVKM. The CDR3 sequence is 15 residues long. As DNA, the CDR3 is TGTGCCAGCAGTCCGTCAGGGACAGGAGTGAATGGCTACACCTTC. Translation: CASSPSGTGVNGYTF.

The V and J genes are TRBV28 and TRBJ2-7, with a tentative D call TRBD1 (5 bases). Germline values: CDR1 MDHEN, CDR2 SYDVKM. V lost 3 bases to trimming and J lost 1 base, with 13 bases between them. The CDR3 length is 15 residues. The CDR3 DNA sequence: TGTGCCAGCAGTTTCGTCTGGACAAGATCCTACGAGCAGTACTTC. Translating it yields CASSFVWTRSYEQYF.